These 8 T cell receptor beta chains share one sample of origin, sequenced in a study of T cell changes during pregnancy in multiple sclerosis. The assay was immunoSEQ multiplex PCR, and TCRdb's table has in-frame clones only and misses some. The sample holds 25,000 to 30,000 clones; around nine tenths are singletons and the top ten take approximately 6%. This specimen consisted of CD8+ T cells from peripheral blood mononuclear cells, obtained before pregnancy. The origin of the receptors is a female donor with multiple sclerosis, enrolled in a pregnancy study.

The rearrangement links TRBV7-9 to TRBJ1-2, with TRBD1 as a possible D gene (5 bases). V lost 5 bases and J 6 bases, leaving 28 bases between the germline ends. The V gene's germline CDR1 is SEHNR and CDR2 FQNEAQ (reference sequence). The CDR3 spans 18 residues. The CDR3 coding sequence is TGTGCCAGCAGCCAGACTGGACACCCACCCACTTTTACTGATGGCTACACCTTC. Its translation is CASSQTGHPPTFTDGYTF.

The V gene is TRBV6-5, the J gene TRBJ2-1; 8 bases match TRBD2. V gave up 5 bases and J gave up 0 bases; unmatched junction bases: 3. The V gene's germline CDR1 is MNHEY and CDR2 SVGAGI. This CDR3 region has 15 residues. The CDR3 is CASSHSGGSYNEQFF. The CDR3 DNA sequence: TGTGCCAGCAGTCACAGCGGGGGCTCCTACAATGAGCAGTTCTTC.

The V and J genes are TRBV7-6 and TRBJ2-1, with D unresolved. The germline V gene has CDR1 SGHVS and CDR2 FNYEAQ. CDR3 size: 14 residues. Between the trimmed V and J ends, which lost 5 bases and 6 bases, there was a span of 14 bases. In DNA, the CDR3 is TGTGCCAGCAGCGGCTCCTTGGTTGGCAATGAGCAGTTCTTC. As protein: CASSGSLVGNEQFF.

This chain uses TRBV19 with TRBJ2-7; D possibly corresponds to TRBD1 (7 bases). CDR1 and CDR2 from the germline V gene are LNHDA and SQIVND (reference sequence). The CDR3 is 15 amino acids. Trimming removed 5 bases at V and 2 bases at J, with 16 bases between. The CDR3 region is CASSPPGGTPYEQYF. The CDR3, as DNA: TGTGCCAGTAGTCCCCCAGGGGGGACCCCCTACGAGCAGTACTTC.

V gene TRBV29-1 combines with J gene TRBJ2-3, with D perhaps TRBD2 (7 bases). Germline V gives CDR1 SQVTM, CDR2 ANQGSEA. This CDR3 has 15 residues. The germline V and J ends were trimmed by 5 bases and 5 bases, with 20 bases remaining between them. For the CDR3, the DNA is TGCAGCGTTCCCGTACCTAGCGGAGGGGGAGATACGCAGTATTTT. Its translation is CSVPVPSGGGDTQYF.

V usage is TRBV27 and J usage is TRBJ1-1; D might be TRBD1 (6 bases). V was clipped by 5 bases and J by 10 bases, with 17 bases between them. Germline V CDR1 and CDR2: MNHEY, SMNVEV (reference sequence). The CDR3 sequence is 13 residues long. The CDR3 loop reads CASSLQGALVAFF. CDR3 bases: TGTGCCAGCAGTCTACAGGGAGCCCTGGTAGCTTTCTTT.

The CDR3 DNA follows: TGTGCCAGCAGGGCTCTTGCCGCCTACGAGCAGTACTTC. Its translation is CASRALAAYEQYF. V usage is TRBV27 and J usage is TRBJ2-7; D call uncertain. V dropped 6 bases and J dropped 2 bases, with 11 bases sitting between them. The CDR3 is 13 amino acids. Germline V lookup: CDR1 MNHEY, CDR2 SMNVEV (reference sequence).

CDR3 sequence: CASSRTDSNQPQHF. CDR3 coding DNA: TGTGCCAGCAGCAGGACAGATAGCAATCAGCCCCAGCATTTT. V gene TRBV2 combines with J gene TRBJ1-5; TRBD1 might be the D (6 bases). CDR3 length: 14 residues. The ends were cut back, 6 bases at V and 0 bases at J, with 9 bases in the middle. The germline V gene has CDR1 SNHLY and CDR2 FYNNEI.